The rows below give T cell receptor beta chains drawn from one sample of a study of blood T cells in healthy people across ages. TCRdb analysed the 5' RACE reads with MiXCR anew, one entry per CDR3 protein. The repertoire holds around 1,000,000 distinct CDR3 sequences, under 30% seen once, with 0.75% in the top ten. These sequences were also reported in another study, on T cells of mothers and their children.

The source material was blood. These TCRs come from a girl aged 2 to 10 in good health. CDR3s include the opening cysteine and the closing phenylalanine or tryptophan.

TRBV28,TRBJ2-1,CASSSRGPYNEQFF
TRBV6-1,TRBJ2-1,CASGRDSLSYNEQFF
TRBV5-6,TRBJ2-5,CASSRSWRGGHQETQYF
TRBV20-1,TRBJ1-2,CSARGGDTYGYTF
TRBV2,TRBJ2-7,CASSETLAGDSYEQYF
TRBV7-3,TRBJ1-1,CASSLDMYTEAFF
TRBV4-1,TRBJ2-5,CASSQDGAATQETQYF
TRBV12-3/TRBV12-4,TRBJ2-2,CASDRGPGTGELFF
TRBV7-9,.,CASSLRGPLYNEQFF
TRBV10-3,TRBJ2-4,CAISESPGGNIQYF
TRBV10-2,TRBJ2-5,CASRTGAGETQYF
TRBV28,TRBJ2-7,CASSFAGVHEQYF
TRBV27,TRBJ2-3,CATQPMTRPDTQYF
TRBV12-3/TRBV12-4,TRBJ2-5,CASSQYVGLGMRTQYF
TRBV14,TRBJ2-1,CASSLAPLDEQFF
TRBV6-2/TRBV6-3,TRBJ2-7,CASSYSIFYEQYF
TRBV20-1,TRBJ2-5,CSAIPAEYGGLNAFF
TRBV6-2/TRBV6-3,.,CASSWTVEQFF